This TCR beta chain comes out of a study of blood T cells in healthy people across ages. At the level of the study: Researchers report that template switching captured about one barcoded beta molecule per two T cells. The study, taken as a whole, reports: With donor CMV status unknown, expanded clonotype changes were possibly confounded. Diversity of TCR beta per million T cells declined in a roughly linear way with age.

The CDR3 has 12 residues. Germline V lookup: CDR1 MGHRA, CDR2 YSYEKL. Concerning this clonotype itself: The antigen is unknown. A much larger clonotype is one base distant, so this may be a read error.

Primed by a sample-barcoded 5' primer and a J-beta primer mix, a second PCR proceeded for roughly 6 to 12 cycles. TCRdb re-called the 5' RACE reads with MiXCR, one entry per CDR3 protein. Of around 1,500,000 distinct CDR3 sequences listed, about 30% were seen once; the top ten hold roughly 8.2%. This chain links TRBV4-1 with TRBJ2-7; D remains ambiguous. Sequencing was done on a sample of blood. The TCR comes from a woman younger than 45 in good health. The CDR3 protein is CATSQDQGEQYF. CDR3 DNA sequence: TGCGCCACCAGCCAAGATCAAGGCGAGCAGTACTTC.